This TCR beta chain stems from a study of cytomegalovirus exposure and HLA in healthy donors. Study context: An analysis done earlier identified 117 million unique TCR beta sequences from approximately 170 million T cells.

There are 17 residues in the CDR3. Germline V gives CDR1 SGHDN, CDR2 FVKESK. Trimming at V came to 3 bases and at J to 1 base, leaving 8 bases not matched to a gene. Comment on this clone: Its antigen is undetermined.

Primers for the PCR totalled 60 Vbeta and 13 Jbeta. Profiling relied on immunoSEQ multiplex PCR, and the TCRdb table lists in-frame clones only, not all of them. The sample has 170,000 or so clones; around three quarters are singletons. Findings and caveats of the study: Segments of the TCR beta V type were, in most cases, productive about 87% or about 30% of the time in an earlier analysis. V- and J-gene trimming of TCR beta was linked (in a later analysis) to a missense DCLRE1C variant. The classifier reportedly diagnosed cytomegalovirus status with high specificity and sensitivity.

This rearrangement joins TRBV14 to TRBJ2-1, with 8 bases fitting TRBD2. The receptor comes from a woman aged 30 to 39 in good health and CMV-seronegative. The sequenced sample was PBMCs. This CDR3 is CASSQFAGGSSYNEQFF. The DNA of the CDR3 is TGTGCCAGCAGCCAGTTCGCGGGGGGATCTTCCTACAATGAGCAGTTCTTC.